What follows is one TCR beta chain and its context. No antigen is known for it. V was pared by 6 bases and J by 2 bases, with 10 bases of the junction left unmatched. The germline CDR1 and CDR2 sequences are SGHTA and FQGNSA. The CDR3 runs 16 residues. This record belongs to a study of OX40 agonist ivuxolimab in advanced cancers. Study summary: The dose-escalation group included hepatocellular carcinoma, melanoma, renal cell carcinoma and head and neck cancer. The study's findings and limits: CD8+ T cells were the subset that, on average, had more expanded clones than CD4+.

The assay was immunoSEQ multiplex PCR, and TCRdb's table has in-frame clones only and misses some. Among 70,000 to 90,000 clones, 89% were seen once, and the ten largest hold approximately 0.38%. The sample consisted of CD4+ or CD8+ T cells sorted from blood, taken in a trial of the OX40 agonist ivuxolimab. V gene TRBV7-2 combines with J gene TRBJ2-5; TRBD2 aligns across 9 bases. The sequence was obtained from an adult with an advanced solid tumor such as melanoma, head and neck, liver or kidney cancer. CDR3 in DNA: TGTGCCAGCAGTCCCGGGGCCCTAGCGGGACAAGAGACCCAGTACTTC. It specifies CASSPGALAGQETQYF.